The 5 T cell receptor beta chains reported below all come from one sample, sequenced in a study of PD-1 blockade in classical Hodgkin lymphoma. TCRdb's table, derived via immunoSEQ multiplex PCR, lists solely in-frame clones and lacks some. The data hold some 7,100 clones, with 70% to 80% observed a single time. Every patient was affected by relapse after autologous stem cell transplantation, while exposure to brentuximab vedotin was not uniform. Magnetic depletion of unwanted cells isolated CD4+ T cells from thawed PBMCs. The sequences come from CD4+ T cells from blood, collected at baseline. The origin of the receptors is a human donor with classical Hodgkin lymphoma.

The chain carries TRBV5-5 and TRBJ1-2; 7 bases map to TRBD1. CDR3 length equals 15 residues. The V segment lost 4 bases and the J segment 2 bases; nucleotides outside the gene matches: 8. The germline gives CDR1 SGHKS, CDR2 YYEKEE (reference sequence). Here the CDR3 reads CASSRDRVSNYGYTF. CDR3 in DNA: TGTGCCAGCAGCCGAGACAGGGTCTCGAACTATGGCTACACCTTC.

This clone was found a few times. The chain uses TRBV5-1 and TRBJ2-3; TRBD2 is a possible D gene (5 bases). Between the trimmed V and J ends, which lost 2 bases and 0 bases, there was a span of 7 bases. The germline V gene encodes CDR1 SGHRS and CDR2 YFSETQ. The CDR3 spans 14 residues. CDR3 region: CASSFTGSTDTQYF. CDR3 DNA sequence: TGCGCCAGCAGCTTTACGGGGAGCACAGATACGCAGTATTTT.

The V gene is TRBV5-6, the J gene TRBJ1-2, with 9 bases aligning to TRBD1. Per the germline V gene, CDR1 is SGHDT and CDR2 is YYEEEE. The CDR3 has 16 residues. The J segment lost 7 bases and the V segment lost 0 bases, leaving 10 bases of the junction unmatched. CDR3 coding DNA: TGTGCCAGCAGCTTGGGCCGCCCCACAGGGGGCCGTGGCTACACCTTC. Its protein is CASSLGRPTGGRGYTF.

The V gene is TRBV7-2, the J gene TRBJ1-5; the match to TRBD1 covers 9 bases. The germline CDR1 and CDR2 sequences are SGHTA and FQGNSA. The ends lost 3 bases at V and 4 bases at J; junction bases unmatched: 1. This CDR3 contains 14 residues. The CDR3 nucleotides are TGTGCCAGCAGCTTTGGACAGGGGAATCAGCCCCAGCATTTT. Translating it yields CASSFGQGNQPQHF.

The chain joins TRBV29-1 to TRBJ2-7, with 9 bases fitting TRBD1. This CDR3 comprises 12 residues. CDR1 SQVTM and CDR2 ANQGSEA come from the germline V gene. Losses at the gene ends were 3 bases for V and 5 bases for J; bases not matched to a gene: 2. Written as DNA, the CDR3 is TGCAGCGTTGAGAACAGGGGGCACGAGCAGTACTTC. This translates into CSVENRGHEQYF.